This TCR beta chain was captured by sequencing in a study of blood T cell repertoires in COVID-19. Here immunoSEQ multiplex PCR was the method, and the copy in TCRdb shows in-frame clones only, minus some. This table has fewer than 200,000 clones, about 87% appearing once. Sequences were obtained from peripheral blood. This TCR came from a woman in her seventies with COVID-19, enrolled during active disease.

CDR3 DNA: TGTGCCAGCAGTTTGGTACAGGGGGAGTTTTATCAGCCCCAGCATTTT. Encoded protein: CASSLVQGEFYQPQHF. J is TRBJ1-5 and V is TRBV28; 8 bases match TRBD1. CDR3 length equals 16 residues. Looked up from germline, CDR1 is MDHEN and CDR2 is SYDVKM. Trimming removed 3 bases from V and 5 bases from J; junction bases left unmatched: 9.